The present T cell receptor (beta chain) was sequenced within a study of blood T cell repertoires in COVID-19. As for the study in general: PBMCs, B-cell-depleted T cells, or T cells provided the cDNA or gDNA that made up the material.

The CDR3 runs to 13 residues. The V end lost 6 bases, the J end lost 10 bases, and 18 bases lay between the germline ends. A PCR-confirmed or clinician-diagnosed COVID-19 case had contacted exposed participants within 2 weeks of entry. Method: immunoSEQ multiplex PCR; TCRdb's copy keeps in-frame clones and lacks some. The sample has 200,000 to 250,000 clones, approximately 83% seen once. The clonotype was recovered from a woman aged 45-65 years who had been exposed to COVID-19. The specimen sequenced was PBMCs or T cells enriched from blood (not recorded which). The chain links TRBV12-3 or TRBV12-4 to TRBJ1-1; D is unresolved. The CDR3 region is CASSPPRTALAFF. The CDR3 DNA follows: TGTGCCAGCAGCCCCCCAAGGACTGCGTTAGCTTTCTTT.